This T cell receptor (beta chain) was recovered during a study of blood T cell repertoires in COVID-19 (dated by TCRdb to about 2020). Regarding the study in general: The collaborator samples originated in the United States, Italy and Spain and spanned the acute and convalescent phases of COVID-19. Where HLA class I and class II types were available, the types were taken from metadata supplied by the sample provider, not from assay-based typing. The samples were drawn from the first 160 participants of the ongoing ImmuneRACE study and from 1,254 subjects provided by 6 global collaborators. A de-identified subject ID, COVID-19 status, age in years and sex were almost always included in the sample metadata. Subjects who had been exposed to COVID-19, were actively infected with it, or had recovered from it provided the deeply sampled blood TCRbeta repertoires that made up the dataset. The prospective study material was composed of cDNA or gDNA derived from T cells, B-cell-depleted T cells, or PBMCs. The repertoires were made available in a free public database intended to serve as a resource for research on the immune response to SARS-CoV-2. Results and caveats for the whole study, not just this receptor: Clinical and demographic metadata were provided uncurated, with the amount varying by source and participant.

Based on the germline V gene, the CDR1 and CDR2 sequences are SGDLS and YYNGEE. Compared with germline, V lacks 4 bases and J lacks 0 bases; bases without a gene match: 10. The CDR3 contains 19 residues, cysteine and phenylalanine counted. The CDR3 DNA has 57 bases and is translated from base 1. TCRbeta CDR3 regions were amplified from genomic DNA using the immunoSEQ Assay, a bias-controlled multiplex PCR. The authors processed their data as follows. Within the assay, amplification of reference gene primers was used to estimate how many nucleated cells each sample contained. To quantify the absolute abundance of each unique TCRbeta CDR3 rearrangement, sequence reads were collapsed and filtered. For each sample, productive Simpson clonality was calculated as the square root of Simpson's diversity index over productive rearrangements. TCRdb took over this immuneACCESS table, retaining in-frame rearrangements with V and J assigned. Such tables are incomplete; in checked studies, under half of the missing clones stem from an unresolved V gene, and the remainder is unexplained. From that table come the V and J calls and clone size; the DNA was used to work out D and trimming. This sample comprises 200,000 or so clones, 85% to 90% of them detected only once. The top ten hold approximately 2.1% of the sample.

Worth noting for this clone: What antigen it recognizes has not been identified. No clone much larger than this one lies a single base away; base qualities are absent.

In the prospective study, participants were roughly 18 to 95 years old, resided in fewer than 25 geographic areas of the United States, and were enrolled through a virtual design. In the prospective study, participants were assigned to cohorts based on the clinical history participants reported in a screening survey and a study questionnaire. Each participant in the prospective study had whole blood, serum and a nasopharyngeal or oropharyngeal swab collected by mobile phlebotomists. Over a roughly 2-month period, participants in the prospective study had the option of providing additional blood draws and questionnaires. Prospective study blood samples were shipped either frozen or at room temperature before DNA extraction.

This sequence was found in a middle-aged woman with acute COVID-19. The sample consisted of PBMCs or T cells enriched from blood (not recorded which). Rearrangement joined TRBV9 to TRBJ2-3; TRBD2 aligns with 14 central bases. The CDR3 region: CASSPFRTSGGSSTDTQYF. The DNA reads TGTGCCAGCAGCCCATTTCGGACTAGCGGGGGGTCCAGCACAGATACGCAGTATTTT.